These T cell receptor beta chains were read from a single sample in a study of T cells after yellow fever vaccination. TCRdb itself ran the 5' RACE reads through MiXCR, one entry per CDR3 protein. The table includes 200,000 to 250,000 distinct CDR3 sequences, more than 3% detected once. The starting material was CD4+ T cells sorted from PBMCs, obtained 10 days after the yellow fever booster vaccination. The receptors were gathered from a man younger than 30 who received the YFV17D yellow fever vaccine. CDR3s include the opening cysteine and the closing phenylalanine or tryptophan. The order of the fields is J gene, clone size, D gene, V gene, CDR3 DNA, CDR3 protein. A D gene is named only where the DNA matches it firmly. Some rows mark clone size as missing; the rest say once, few, many or name a class of expanded clone.

TRBJ1-1,many,.,TRBV5-1,TGCGCCAGCAGCTTATCCGGCAGAACCTTCGAAGCTTTCTTT,CASSLSGRTFEAFF
TRBJ2-7,.,.,TRBV4-1,TGCGCCAGCAGCCAAGAAGTACAGAGCCACTACGAGCAGTACTTC,CASSQEVQSHYEQYF
TRBJ1-6,many,TRBD1,TRBV7-9,TGTGCCAGCAGCTTAGCCGCGGGGACAGGGCCCAATTCACCCCTCCACTTT,CASSLAAGTGPNSPLHF
TRBJ1-6,few,.,TRBV7-2,TGTGCCAGCAGCTTAGCTGGGCTAGATTCACCCCTCCACTTT,CASSLAGLDSPLHF
TRBJ2-3,few,TRBD2,TRBV9,TGTGCCAGCACCATAGCGGGGGGGAGCACAGATACGCAGTATTTT,CASTIAGGSTDTQYF
TRBJ2-5,many,TRBD2,TRBV11-1,TGTGCCAGCATCGAATCTTCTAGCGGAGAGACCCAGTACTTC,CASIESSSGETQYF
TRBJ1-6,many,.,TRBV4-1,TGCGCCAGCAGCCAAGAGGTTAATTCACCCCTCCACTTT,CASSQEVNSPLHF
TRBJ1-1,.,.,TRBV2,TGTGCCAGCAGTGAAGTTTCGAGGGAGGCTTTCTTT,CASSEVSREAFF
TRBJ2-5,few,.,TRBV4-1,TGCGCCAGCAGCCAAGGGTTTCGGGGACTCGAAGAGACCCAGTACTTC,CASSQGFRGLEETQYF
TRBJ2-1,.,TRBD2,TRBV6-2/TRBV6-3,TGTGCCAGCAGGTTAGCGGGGGGCCCGTACAATGAGCAGTTCTTC,CASRLAGGPYNEQFF
TRBJ2-5,.,TRBD1,TRBV5-1,TGCGCCAGCAGACGACAGGGGAATAGGGAGACCCAGTACTTC,CASRRQGNRETQYF
TRBJ2-3,many,.,TRBV19,TGTGCCAGTAGTGCCAGGCTATTAACCGGGGATACGCAGTATTTT,CASSARLLTGDTQYF
TRBJ2-6,.,TRBD1,TRBV4-2,TGTGCCAGCAGCCAAGATTTCCGGACAGGGGGCTCTGGGGCCAACGTCCTGACTTTC,CASSQDFRTGGSGANVLTF
TRBJ1-5,many,.,TRBV12-3/TRBV12-4,TGTGCCAGCACCTCTTCGACCGGACGGCCCCAGCATTTT,CASTSSTGRPQHF
TRBJ2-2,many,.,TRBV20-1,TGCAGTGCTAGTCGAGGGGGGAGGACCGGGGAGCTGTTTTTT,CSASRGGRTGELFF
TRBJ2-3,many,TRBD1,TRBV7-8,TGTGCCAGCAGCTTAGCGACAGGGGGGTACGATACGCAGTATTTT,CASSLATGGYDTQYF
TRBJ2-1,many,.,TRBV4-1,TGCGCCAGCAGCCAAGAAGGGGTCAGCTCCTACAATGAGCAGTTCTTC,CASSQEGVSSYNEQFF
TRBJ2-3,few,.,TRBV5-1,TGCGCCAGCAGCTTGAACTTAGGAGATACGCAGTATTTT,CASSLNLGDTQYF
TRBJ2-7,many,.,TRBV20-1,TGCAGTGCTAGAGTGGACATGGGAACCTACGAGCAGTACTTC,CSARVDMGTYEQYF
TRBJ2-5,.,.,TRBV7-9,TGTGCCAGCAGCCCGACAAGCCTCGAGACCCAGTACTTC,CASSPTSLETQYF
TRBJ1-1,many,.,TRBV7-2,TGTGCCAGCAGCTTCGCACAAAACACTGAAGCTTTCTTT,CASSFAQNTEAFF
TRBJ1-1,.,.,TRBV27,TGTGCCAGCAGCCTCTCCGGGGGCCACACTGAAGCTTTCTTT,CASSLSGGHTEAFF
TRBJ2-2,many,TRBD2,TRBV20-1,TGCAGTGCCACGGGACTAGCGGGGAAAGACACCGGGGAGCTGTTTTTT,CSATGLAGKDTGELFF
TRBJ2-3,many,.,TRBV7-2,TGTGCCAGCAGCCCTGGGCATACCTCTGGCACAGATACGCAGTATTTT,CASSPGHTSGTDTQYF
TRBJ2-3,many,TRBD1,TRBV5-1,TGCGCCAGCAGCGGAAGGACAGGGGCGATGACAGATACGCAGTATTTT,CASSGRTGAMTDTQYF
TRBJ2-3,few,.,TRBV5-4,TGTGCCAGCAGCTGGAGGAGGCAGGCAGATACGCAGTATTTT,CASSWRRQADTQYF
TRBJ2-2,.,.,TRBV20-1,TGCAGTGCTAGCCGGGTCCACACCGGGGAGCTGTTTTTT,CSASRVHTGELFF